This T cell receptor (beta chain) was retrieved from a study of PD-1 blockade in classical Hodgkin lymphoma. Regarding the study as a whole: While CD8+ TCR diversity did not rise significantly by C4D1, CD4+ TCR diversity did.

As for time point: cycle 4 day 1 (C4D1), after 6 weeks of nivolumab. The patients all showed relapse after autologous stem cell transplantation, while their brentuximab vedotin exposure varied. Here immunoSEQ multiplex PCR was the method, and the copy in TCRdb shows in-frame clones only, minus some. This repertoire shows just under 20,000 clones, roughly three quarters found once; its top ten account for 20% to 25%. A note on this clone: Its antigen is currently unknown.

The ends lost 6 bases at V and 0 bases at J; junction bases unmatched: 9. From germline, CDR1 is SEHNR and CDR2 FQNEAQ (reference sequence). CDR3 length: 17 residues. The material sequenced was peripheral blood mononuclear cells (PBMCs), taken before the fourth cycle of nivolumab. This receptor was obtained from a human donor with classical Hodgkin lymphoma. This chain uses TRBV7-9 with TRBJ2-1; TRBD2 agrees at 9 bases. The CDR3 is CASSPTSGRISYNEQFF. CDR3 nucleotide sequence: TGTGCCAGCAGTCCCACTAGCGGGCGGATCTCCTACAATGAGCAGTTCTTC. Using reference TRBV7-9 and TRBJ2-1 for the parts outside the CDR3, the full variable domain is DTGVSQNPRHKITKRGQNVTFRCDPISEHNRLYWYRQTLGQGPEFLTYFQNEAQLEKSRLLSDRFSAERPKGSFSTLEIQRTEQGDSAMYLCASSPTSGRISYNEQFFGPGTRLTVL.